The 19 T cell receptor beta chains reported below all come from one sample, sequenced in a study of cytomegalovirus exposure and HLA in healthy donors (dated by TCRdb to the late 2010s). Library preparation used the immunoSEQ multiplex PCR assay. TCRdb stores this immuneACCESS table with in-frame sequences only. Part of the clones is absent; in the studies checked, under half of the shortfall reflects unresolved V genes, and no reason is known for the rest. In this sample the table shows roughly 330,000 clones, roughly 87% of which occur a single time. Over 1% of the sample rests with the top ten. Specimen: PBMCs. These receptors originate from a woman in her 30s in good health and CMV-seropositive.

The chain carries TRBV7-3 and TRBJ2-3; unclear D gene. V was trimmed by 0 bases and J by 2 bases, leaving 6 bases between them. The CDR3 length is 14 residues. Germline V gives CDR1 SGHTA, CDR2 FQGTGA. Here the CDR3 DNA reads TGTGCCAGCAGCTTAACCTCTTACACAGATACGCAGTATTTT. Residues: CASSLTSYTDTQYF.

This chain joins TRBV4-2 and TRBJ1-5; D gene unclear. Trimming pared 1 base from V and 0 bases from J, leaving 7 bases between. The CDR3 sequence is 15 residues long. The germline CDR1 and CDR2 sequences are LGHNA and YNFKEQ. The chain's CDR3 is CASSQAQNSNQPQHF. DNA for the CDR3: TGTGCCAGCAGCCAAGCTCAGAATAGCAATCAGCCCCAGCATTTT.

The chain is built from TRBV5-6 and TRBJ2-4; D remains unclear. There are 12 residues in the CDR3. From germline, CDR1 is SGHDT and CDR2 YYEEEE. Trimming shortened V by 4 bases and J by 8 bases, and 10 bases separated the two germline ends. The CDR3 DNA reads TGTGCCAGCAGCGACGTTGGGGACATTCAGTACTTC. Residues: CASSDVGDIQYF. Complete variable domain (other parts from reference TRBV5-6 and TRBJ2-4): DAGVTQSPTHLIKTRGQQVTLRCSPKSGHDTVSWYQQALGQGPQFIFQYYEEEERQRGNFPDRFSGHQFPNYSSELNVNALLLGDSALYLCASSDVGDIQYFGAGTRLSVL.

The chain recombines TRBV7-6 with TRBJ1-6; D gene uncertain. The germline CDR1 and CDR2 sequences are SGHVS and FNYEAQ. The CDR3 totals 15 residues. Trimming pared 3 bases from V and 5 bases from J, leaving 11 bases between. In DNA, the CDR3 is TGTGCCAGCAGCTTCTGGGAAAGTAATAATTCACCCCTCCACTTT. This gives the protein CASSFWESNNSPLHF.

This chain joins TRBV7-9 and TRBJ1-2, with a possible D match to TRBD1 (6 bases). V gave up 2 bases and J gave up 3 bases, with 13 bases separating them. The CDR3 extends over 15 amino acids. In germline, CDR1 is SEHNR, CDR2 FQNEAQ (reference sequence). The CDR3 loop reads CASSLTLSGDYGYTF. The DNA for the CDR3 is TGTGCCAGCAGCTTAACTTTATCAGGGGACTATGGCTACACCTTC.

The chain joins TRBV30 to TRBJ1-2; D is undetermined. The V and J ends lost 4 bases and 4 bases respectively, with 19 bases between them. CDR1 and CDR2 from the germline V gene are GTSNPN and SVGIG (reference sequence). The CDR3 totals 15 residues. The CDR3 is CAWTSSILAIYGYTF. The CDR3, as DNA: TGTGCCTGGACCTCTAGTATCCTCGCGATCTATGGCTACACCTTC.

The V call is TRBV9, the J call TRBJ2-5; TRBD1 might be the D (6 bases). The CDR3 is 14 residues long. Between the trimmed V and J ends, which lost 4 bases and 2 bases, there was a span of 12 bases. The germline gives CDR1 SGDLS, CDR2 YYNGEE. CDR3 bases: TGTGCCAGCAGCACCGGGACAACACAAGAGACCCAGTACTTC. Translating gives CASSTGTTQETQYF. Complete variable domain (other parts from reference TRBV9 and TRBJ2-5): DSGVTQTPKHLITATGQRVTLRCSPRSGDLSVYWYQQSLDQGLQFLIQYYNGEERAKGNILERFSAQQFPDLHSELNLSSLELGDSALYFCASSTGTTQETQYFGPGTRLLVL.

V is TRBV28 and J is TRBJ2-7, with D possibly matching TRBD1 (6 bases). Germline CDR1 and CDR2: MDHEN and SYDVKM. Trimming pared 3 bases from V and 9 bases from J, leaving 30 bases between. This CDR3 spans 18 amino acids. The CDR3 spells CASSLGPLPDSEGLGQYF. As DNA, the CDR3 is TGTGCCAGCAGTTTGGGCCCTCTTCCGGACAGCGAGGGCCTGGGGCAGTACTTC.

V and J are TRBV18 and TRBJ2-3; 10 bases align to TRBD1. The V and J ends lost 4 bases and 3 bases, in that order; junction bases with no gene match: 4. From germline, CDR1 is KGHSH and CDR2 LQKENI. The CDR3 length is 15 residues. The CDR3 DNA sequence: TGTGCCAGCTCACGCGGACAGGGGGGGACAGATACGCAGTATTTT. Translating it yields CASSRGQGGTDTQYF.

This chain links TRBV10-2 with TRBJ2-7; either TRBD1 or TRBD2 may supply D (5 bases each). CDR3 size: 13 residues. V lost 5 bases, J lost 3 bases, and 11 bases lay in between. Germline V lookup: CDR1 WSHSY, CDR2 SAAADI. CDR3 in DNA: TGCGCCAGCAGTCCCGGGACGGTCTACGAGCAGTACTTC. This gives the protein CASSPGTVYEQYF.

The chain is built from TRBV4-3 and TRBJ2-2, with D tentatively TRBD1 (6 bases). V lost 2 bases, J lost 4 bases, and 11 bases lay in between. CDR1 LGHNA and CDR2 YSLEER come from the germline V gene. The CDR3 extends over 15 amino acids. The CDR3 protein is CASSQQPGATGELFF. The CDR3 DNA sequence: TGCGCCAGCAGCCAACAACCAGGGGCCACCGGGGAGCTGTTTTTT.

CDR3 sequence reads: CASSPPGNSPLHF. Written as DNA, the CDR3 is TGTGCCAGCAGCCCCCCCGGCAATTCACCCCTCCACTTT. The chain employs TRBV6-1 and TRBJ1-6; D remains unclear. Germline CDR1 is MNHNS and CDR2 is SASEGT. V lost 6 bases and J lost 7, with 10 bases in between. The CDR3 length is 13 residues.

The rearrangement uses TRBV19 and TRBJ1-5, with D possibly TRBD1 on 5 matching bases. Germline CDR1 and CDR2: LNHDA and SQIVND (reference sequence). CDR3 size: 14 residues. Trimming pared 7 bases from V and 0 bases from J, leaving 10 bases between. The CDR3 bases are TGTGCCAGTAAATCCGGGACTAGCAATCAGCCCCAGCATTTT. It encodes CASKSGTSNQPQHF.

V usage is TRBV7-9 and J usage is TRBJ1-1, with 7 bases that match TRBD1. The CDR3 sequence is 13 residues long. Germline values: CDR1 SEHNR, CDR2 FQNEAQ (reference sequence). V shed 8 bases, J shed 3 bases, and the junction held 6 bases outside the gene matches. Here the CDR3 DNA reads TGTGCCAGCTGGGCCACAGGGGACACTGAAGCTTTCTTT. This translates into CASWATGDTEAFF.

V gene TRBV7-9 combines with J gene TRBJ2-3, with a weak D call TRBD2 (5 bases). V was clipped by 1 base and J by 0 bases, with 8 bases between them. Germline V gene data show CDR1 as SEHNR and CDR2 as FQNEAQ (reference sequence). The CDR3 sequence is 15 residues long. Here the CDR3 reads CASSLESGSTDTQYF. The CDR3 nucleotides are TGTGCCAGCAGCTTAGAAAGCGGTAGCACAGATACGCAGTATTTT. Variable domain in full (rest from reference TRBV7-9 and TRBJ2-3): DTGVSQNPRHKITKRGQNVTFRCDPISEHNRLYWYRQTLGQGPEFLTYFQNEAQLEKSRLLSDRFSAERPKGSFSTLEIQRTEQGDSAMYLCASSLESGSTDTQYFGPGTRLTVL.

The V and J genes are TRBV7-2 and TRBJ1-2; possible D gene TRBD1, 5 bases. The CDR3 covers 13 residues. Per germline, CDR1 SGHTA and CDR2 FQGNSA. Trimming pared 3 bases from V and 6 bases from J, leaving 11 bases between. The CDR3 DNA is TGTGCCAGCAGCTTCTTAGCGGGGGATGGCTACACCTTC. It translates to CASSFLAGDGYTF.

The CDR3 sequence is CASSRFSSDHEQYF. Written as DNA, the CDR3 is TGTGCCAGCAGCCGTTTTTCTAGCGACCACGAGCAGTACTTC. The chain employs TRBV7-2 and TRBJ2-7; TRBD2 is a possible D gene (6 bases). Germline lookup yields CDR1 SGHTA and CDR2 FQGNSA. V lost 5 bases and J 5 bases, leaving 16 bases between the germline ends. This CDR3 region has 14 residues.

The CDR3 loop reads CASSFPWTSGSGETQYF. In DNA form, the CDR3 reads TGTGCCAGCAGTTTCCCATGGACTAGCGGGAGTGGAGAGACCCAGTACTTC. V gene TRBV28 combines with J gene TRBJ2-5, with 13 bases aligning to TRBD2. The germline V gene has CDR1 MDHEN and CDR2 SYDVKM. J gave up 4 bases and V 3 bases, and 8 bases lay outside the gene matches. CDR3 size: 17 residues.

The V gene is TRBV5-8, the J gene TRBJ1-2; TRBD1 matches 7 bases. This CDR3 region has 14 residues. Germline V gives CDR1 SGHTS, CDR2 YDEGEE. V dropped 0 bases and J dropped 2; count of bases not matched to a gene: 1. CDR3 region: CASSLVTGNYGYTF. CDR3 nucleotides: TGTGCCAGCAGCTTGGTGACAGGGAACTATGGCTACACCTTC.